This T cell receptor (beta chain) was found in a study of blood T cells in healthy people across ages. The V gene's germline CDR1 is SGHTA and CDR2 FQGNSA. The CDR3 length is 16 residues. Germline trimming cut 2 bases from V and 1 base from J; bases unmatched to any gene: 6. Then a second PCR, running about 6 to 12 cycles, was carried out with a sample-barcoded 5' primer and a J-beta primer mix. TCRdb reprocessed the 5' RACE reads with MiXCR, giving one entry per CDR3 protein. The table lists around 1,100,000 distinct CDR3 sequences, about two fifths of them singletons. This clonotype showed up just a few times.

The sequence came from a man aged 18 to 35 in good health. The specimen was blood. This chain connects TRBV7-2 to TRBJ1-1; 8 bases fit TRBD1. CDR3 protein: CASSLFGTGQNTEAFF. The DNA for the CDR3 is TGTGCCAGCAGCTTATTTGGGACAGGCCAGAACACTGAAGCTTTCTTT.